This TCR beta chain was observed in a study of shared clonotypes between healthy human individuals. Overall study context: CD4 naive and CD4 memory each took three plates per donor, while CD8 naive took two and CD8 memory one.

The protocol was immunoSEQ multiplex PCR, while the TCRdb copy is restricted to in-frame clones and leaves out a portion. The sample has 2 million to 2.5 million clones, more than 90% seen once. The sequenced material came from naive CD4+ T cells sorted from blood. Sample subset: CD45RA+ positively selected. The receptor was derived from a man between 18 and 29 years old in good health.

The CDR3 DNA follows: TGTGCCTGGAAAACGGAACCGAACACCGGGGAGCTGTTTTTT. It specifies CAWKTEPNTGELFF. The chain has TRBV30 and TRBJ2-2; D is unclear. The ends were cut back, 4 bases at V and 0 bases at J, with 9 bases in the middle. CDR3 length: 14 residues. Germline CDR1 reads GTSNPN; CDR2 reads SVGIG (reference sequence).